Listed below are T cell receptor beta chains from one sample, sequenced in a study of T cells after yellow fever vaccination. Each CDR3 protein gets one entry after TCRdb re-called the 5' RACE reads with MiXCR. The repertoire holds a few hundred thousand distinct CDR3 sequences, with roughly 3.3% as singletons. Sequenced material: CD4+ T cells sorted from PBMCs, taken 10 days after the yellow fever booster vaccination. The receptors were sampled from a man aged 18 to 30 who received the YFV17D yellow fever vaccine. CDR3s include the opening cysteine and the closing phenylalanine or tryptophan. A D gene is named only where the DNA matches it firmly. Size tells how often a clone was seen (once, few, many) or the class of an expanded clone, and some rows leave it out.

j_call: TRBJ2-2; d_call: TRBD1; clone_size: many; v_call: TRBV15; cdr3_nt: TGTGCCACCAGCAGAAACAGGGGGTCCGGGGAGCTGTTTTTT; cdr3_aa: CATSRNRGSGELFF
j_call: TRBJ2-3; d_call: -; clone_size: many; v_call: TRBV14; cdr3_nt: TGTGCCAGCAGCCAGGTGGCTAGCCTGGATACGCAGTATTTT; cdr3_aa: CASSQVASLDTQYF
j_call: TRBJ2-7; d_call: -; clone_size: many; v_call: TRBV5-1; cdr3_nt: TGCGCCAGCAGCTTGGACGTCTACGAGCAGTACTTC; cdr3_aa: CASSLDVYEQYF
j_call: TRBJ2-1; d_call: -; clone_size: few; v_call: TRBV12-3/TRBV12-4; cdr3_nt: TGTGCCAGCAGTGTAACAGGGAGCTCCTACAATGAGCAGTTCTTC; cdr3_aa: CASSVTGSSYNEQFF
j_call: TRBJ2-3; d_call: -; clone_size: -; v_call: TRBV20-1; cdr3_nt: TGCAGTGCTAGAGCGGTGTTATCGAGCACAGATACGCAGTATTTT; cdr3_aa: CSARAVLSSTDTQYF
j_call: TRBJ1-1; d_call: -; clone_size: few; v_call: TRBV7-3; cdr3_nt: TGTGCCAGCAGCTTAGGGGCCCAGTACACTGAAGCTTTCTTT; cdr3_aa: CASSLGAQYTEAFF
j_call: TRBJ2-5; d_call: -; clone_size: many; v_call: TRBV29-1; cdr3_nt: TGCAGCGTTTACCTCCTCCCGTTGGAGACCCAGTACTTC; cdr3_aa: CSVYLLPLETQYF
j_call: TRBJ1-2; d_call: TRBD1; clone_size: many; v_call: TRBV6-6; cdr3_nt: TGTGCCAGCAGCAGGGACAGGGGGGACCCGGGAGGCTACACCTTC; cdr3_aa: CASSRDRGDPGGYTF
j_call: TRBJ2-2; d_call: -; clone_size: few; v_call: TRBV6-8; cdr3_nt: TGTGCCCAGCGCCTCAGGGTCCTCTCGCGAAAATACACCGGGGAGCTGTTTTTT; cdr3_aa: CAQRLRVLSRKYTGELFF
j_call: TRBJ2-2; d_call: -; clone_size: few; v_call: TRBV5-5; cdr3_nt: TGTGCCAGCAGCTTGCGGGTTTCGAACACCGGGGAGCTGTTTTTT; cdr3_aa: CASSLRVSNTGELFF
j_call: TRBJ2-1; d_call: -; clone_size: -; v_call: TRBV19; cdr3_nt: TGTGCCAGTAGTAGCTGGAGCTCCTACAATGAGCAGTTCTTC; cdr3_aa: CASSSWSSYNEQFF
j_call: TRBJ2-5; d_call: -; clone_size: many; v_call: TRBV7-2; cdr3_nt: TGTGCCAGCAGCTTAGGTGTCAGACAAGAGACCCAGTACTTC; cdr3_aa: CASSLGVRQETQYF
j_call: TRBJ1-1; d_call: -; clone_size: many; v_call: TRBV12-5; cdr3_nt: TGTGCTAGTGGTTTTACGGTAGAGAACACTGAAGCTTTCTTT; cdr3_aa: CASGFTVENTEAFF
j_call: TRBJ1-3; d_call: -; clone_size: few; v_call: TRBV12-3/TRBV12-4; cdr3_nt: TGTGCCAGCAGTTTCTTAGAGGGATTGGGACCGATTCTCTCTGGAAACACCATATATTTT; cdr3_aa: CASSFLEGLGPILSGNTIYF
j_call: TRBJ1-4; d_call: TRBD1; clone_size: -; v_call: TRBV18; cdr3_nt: TGTGCCAGCTCCCGGGGACAGGTCGCAACTAATGAAAAACTGTTTTTT; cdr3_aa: CASSRGQVATNEKLFF
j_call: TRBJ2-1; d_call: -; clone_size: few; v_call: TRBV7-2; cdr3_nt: TGTGCCAGCAGCTCTATTCAGGGGACCCGGGGCAATGAGCAGTTCTTC; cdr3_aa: CASSSIQGTRGNEQFF
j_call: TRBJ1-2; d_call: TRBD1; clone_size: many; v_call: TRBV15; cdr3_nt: TGTGCCACCAGCAGAGCAGGGGGCTATGGCTACACCTTC; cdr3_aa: CATSRAGGYGYTF
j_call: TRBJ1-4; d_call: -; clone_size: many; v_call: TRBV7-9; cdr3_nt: TGTGCCAGCAGCTGGGGGGTTGGCGAAAAACTGTTTTTT; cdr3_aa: CASSWGVGEKLFF
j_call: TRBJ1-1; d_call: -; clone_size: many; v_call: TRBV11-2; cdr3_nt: TGTGCCAGCAGCCAGGGAGGGGGGTTGAACACTGAAGCTTTCTTT; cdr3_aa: CASSQGGGLNTEAFF
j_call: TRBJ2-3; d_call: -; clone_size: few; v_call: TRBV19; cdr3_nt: TGTGCCAGTAGCCCGACAGGTTCGAGCACAGATACGCAGTATTTT; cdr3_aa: CASSPTGSSTDTQYF
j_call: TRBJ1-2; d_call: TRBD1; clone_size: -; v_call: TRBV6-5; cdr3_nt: TGTGCCAGCAGTTACTCGCCCCAGGGGGTAGGTGGCTACACCTTC; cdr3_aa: CASSYSPQGVGGYTF
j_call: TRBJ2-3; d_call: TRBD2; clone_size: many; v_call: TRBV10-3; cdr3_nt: TGTGCCAGCGCCGGGACTAGCGAAGATACGCAGTATTTT; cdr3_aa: CASAGTSEDTQYF
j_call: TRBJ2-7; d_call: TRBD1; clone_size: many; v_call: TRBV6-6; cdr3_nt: TGTGCCAGCAGTGAAAGACAGGGGGACTACGAGCAGTACTTC; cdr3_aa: CASSERQGDYEQYF
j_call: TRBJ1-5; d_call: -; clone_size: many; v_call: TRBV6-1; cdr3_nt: TGTGCCAGCAGTGAATTTCAGCCCCAGCATTTT; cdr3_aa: CASSEFQPQHF
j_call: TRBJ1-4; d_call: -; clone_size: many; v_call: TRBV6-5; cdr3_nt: TGTGCCAGCAGTTACTCGCGGGGCGGAACAGGGGAAAAACTGTTTTTT; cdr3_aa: CASSYSRGGTGEKLFF
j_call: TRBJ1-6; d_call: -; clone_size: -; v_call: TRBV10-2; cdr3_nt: TGCGCCAGCACCGAGATCAATTCACCCCTCCACTTT; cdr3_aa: CASTEINSPLHF
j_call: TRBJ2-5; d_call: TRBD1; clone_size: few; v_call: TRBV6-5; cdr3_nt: TGTGCCAGCAGTTCGCCAGACAGGGGTGAGACCCAGTACTTC; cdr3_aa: CASSSPDRGETQYF
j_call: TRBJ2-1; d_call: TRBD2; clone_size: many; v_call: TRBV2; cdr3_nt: TGTGCCAGCAGACCGGGGGGGAATGAGCAGTTCTTC; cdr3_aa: CASRPGGNEQFF
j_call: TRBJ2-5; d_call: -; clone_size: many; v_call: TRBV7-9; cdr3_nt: TGTGCCAGCAGCAGACTAGAGTTGGAGACCCAGTACTTC; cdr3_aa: CASSRLELETQYF
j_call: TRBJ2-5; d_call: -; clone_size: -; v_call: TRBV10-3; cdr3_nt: TGTGCCATCAGTGCCGTCCCAGGAGAGACCCAGTACTTC; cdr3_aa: CAISAVPGETQYF
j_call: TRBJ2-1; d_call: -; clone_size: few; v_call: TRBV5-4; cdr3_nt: TGTGCCAGCAGCTTTGGCAGAGGGAATTACAATGAGCAGTTCTTC; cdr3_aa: CASSFGRGNYNEQFF
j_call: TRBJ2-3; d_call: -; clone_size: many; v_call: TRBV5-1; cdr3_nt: TGCGCCAGCAGCTTGGTAACGGGGGATGGCACAGATACGCAGTATTTT; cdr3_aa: CASSLVTGDGTDTQYF
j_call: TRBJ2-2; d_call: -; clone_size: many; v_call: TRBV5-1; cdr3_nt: TGCGCCAGCAGCCCCCTAGGACGGATTAACACCGGGGAGCTGTTTTTT; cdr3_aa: CASSPLGRINTGELFF
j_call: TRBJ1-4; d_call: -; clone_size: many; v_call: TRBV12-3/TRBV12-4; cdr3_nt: TGTGCCAGCAGTCTTTACCGGGATGTTAATGAAAAACTGTTTTTT; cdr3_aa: CASSLYRDVNEKLFF
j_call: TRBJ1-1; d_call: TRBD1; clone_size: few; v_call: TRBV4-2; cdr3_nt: TGTGCCAGCAGCCAAGATCGGGTCGCACAGGGGACTAGGAACACTGAAGCTTTCTTT; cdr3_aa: CASSQDRVAQGTRNTEAFF
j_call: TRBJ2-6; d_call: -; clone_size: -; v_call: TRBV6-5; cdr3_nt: TGTGCCAGCAGTTACAGGGGTCCCGCCGCTGGGGCCAACGTCCTGACTTTC; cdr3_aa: CASSYRGPAAGANVLTF
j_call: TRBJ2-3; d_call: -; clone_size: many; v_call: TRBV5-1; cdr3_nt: TGCGCCAGCAGCTTGTCAGATACGCAGTATTTT; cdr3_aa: CASSLSDTQYF
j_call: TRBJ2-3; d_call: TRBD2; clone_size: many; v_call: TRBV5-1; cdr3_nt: TGCGCCAGTGTAGCGGGGGACAGCACAGATACGCAGTATTTT; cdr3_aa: CASVAGDSTDTQYF
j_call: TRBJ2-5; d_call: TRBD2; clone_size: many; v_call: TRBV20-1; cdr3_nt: TGCAGTGCTAGGGGACTAGCGGGGGCAGTCCAAGAGACCCAGTACTTC; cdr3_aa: CSARGLAGAVQETQYF
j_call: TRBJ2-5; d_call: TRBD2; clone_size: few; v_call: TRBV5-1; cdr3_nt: TGCGCCAGCAGCTTACCACTAGCGGGGGAAGAGACCCAGTACTTC; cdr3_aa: CASSLPLAGEETQYF
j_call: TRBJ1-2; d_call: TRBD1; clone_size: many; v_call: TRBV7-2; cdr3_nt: TGTGCCAGCAGCCGAGAAGGGGGCGGCAACTATGGCTACACCTTC; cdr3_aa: CASSREGGGNYGYTF
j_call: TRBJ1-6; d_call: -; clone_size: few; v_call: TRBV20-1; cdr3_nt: TGCAGTGCTAGAGGCATGGGGCATTCACCCCTCCACTTT; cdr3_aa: CSARGMGHSPLHF
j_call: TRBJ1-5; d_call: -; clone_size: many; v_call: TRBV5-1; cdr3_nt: TGCGCCAGCAGCTTGGGGGGGCAGGAGAATCAGCCCCAGCATTTT; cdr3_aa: CASSLGGQENQPQHF
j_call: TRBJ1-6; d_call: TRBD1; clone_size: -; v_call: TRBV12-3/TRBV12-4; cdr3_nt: TGTGCCAGCAGGGATCCTCAGGGGGCCTATAATTCACCCCTCCACTTT; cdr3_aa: CASRDPQGAYNSPLHF